This T cell receptor beta chain stems from a study of cytomegalovirus exposure and HLA in healthy donors. Study results and caveats: Per published accounts, TCR beta sequences correctly predicted the HLA-A and HLA-B alleles of most subjects.

Turning to this clone: Its antigen is currently unknown.

The CDR3 is 14 residues long. V lost 4 bases and J lost 1; bases outside the gene matches: 3. Germline V gives CDR1 MGHRA, CDR2 YSYEKL. The PCR made use of 60 Vbeta and 13 Jbeta primers. Data came from immunoSEQ multiplex PCR; TCRdb stores just in-frame clones and leaves some out. Here the sample table reports 75,000 to 95,000 clones. The sequencing sample was made of PBMCs. This chain uses TRBV4-1 with TRBJ2-5; 7 bases align to TRBD1. The sequence was collected from a girl aged 5-17 years in good health and CMV-seropositive. The DNA for the CDR3 is TGCGCCAGCAGCCCCGGACAGGTCCAAGAGACCCAGTACTTC. Protein: CASSPGQVQETQYF.